Below, 18 T cell receptor beta chains from the same sample are listed, as sequenced in a study of neurological immune-mediated disorders. From the 5' RACE reads, TCRdb called clonotypes with MiXCR, one entry per CDR3 protein. The table records about 10,000 distinct CDR3 sequences, roughly 20% of them present only once. What was sequenced was CD8+ T cells from blood. These receptors were collected from a woman aged 55 to 70 with HTLV-1-associated myelopathy (HAM/TSP).

This clonotype has ten or more counts. This rearrangement joins TRBV9 to TRBJ1-1, with D perhaps matching TRBD1 (5 bases). Germline CDR1 is SGDLS and CDR2 is YYNGEE. V gave up 0 bases and J gave up 3 bases, with 6 bases separating them. The CDR3 consists of 13 residues. Here the CDR3 reads CASSVGGDTEAFF. CDR3 DNA sequence: TGTGCCAGCAGCGTAGGGGGGGACACTGAAGCTTTCTTT.

At least ten counts were recorded for this clonotype. The V and J genes are TRBV7-6 and TRBJ2-7; 7 bases align to TRBD2. This CDR3 comprises 17 residues. CDR1 SGHVS and CDR2 FNYEAQ come from the germline V gene. The junction had 12 bases not matched to a gene; V was cut back by 0 bases and J by 4 bases. CDR3 loop: CASSLAPTGTKGYEQYF. The CDR3 bases are TGTGCCAGCAGCTTAGCGCCAACCGGGACTAAAGGTTACGAGCAGTACTTC.

The table lists this clonotype with many counts. The V and J genes are TRBV7-3 and TRBJ2-3; 9 bases align to TRBD2. CDR1 is SGHTA and CDR2 is FQGTGA in the germline V gene. This CDR3 has 15 residues. After removal of 3 bases from V and 1 base from J, the junction contained 2 bases not matched to a gene. CDR3 in amino acids: CASSFLAGGTDTQYF. CDR3 in DNA: TGTGCCAGCAGCTTTTTAGCGGGGGGCACAGATACGCAGTATTTT.

This clonotype ranks as medium-sized. This chain joins TRBV6-6 and TRBJ2-5; 15 nucleotides line up with TRBD2. Germline CDR1 MNHNY, CDR2 SVGAGI (reference sequence). The CDR3 has 17 amino acids. V shed 7 bases and J 2 bases; nucleotides not matched to a gene: 8. The DNA of the CDR3 is TGTGCCAGCAACGAACCCGGGACTAGCGGGGGGCAAGAGACCCAGTACTTC. Translation gives CASNEPGTSGGQETQYF.

As for this clonotype: One junction end does not reproduce the germline sequence, and a read error may be involved. The J gene is TRBJ2-7, the V gene TRBV6-6; D may be TRBD1 or TRBD2 (6 bases each). CDR1 is MNHNY and CDR2 is SVGAGI in the germline V gene (reference sequence). The CDR3 runs to 15 residues. Written as DNA, the CDR3 is TGTGCCAGCAACAGCCCGGGGGCTCTTCTCTACGAGCGGTACTTC. Translated: CASNSPGALLYERYF.

The sample holds many counts of this clonotype. The chain joins TRBV7-9 to TRBJ1-1; unclear D gene. The CDR3 is 12 amino acids. The V end was cut by 5 bases, the J end by 6 bases, with 10 bases between. Germline V gene data show CDR1 as SEHNR and CDR2 as FQNEAQ (reference sequence). The CDR3 region has the DNA TGTGCCAGCAGCCTCGCCGGGGCTGAAGCTTTCTTT. This sequence encodes CASSLAGAEAFF.

The table lists this clonotype with many counts. The V call is TRBV10-3, the J call TRBJ2-3, with D perhaps TRBD1 or TRBD2 (5 bases each). Trimming removed 6 bases from V and 0 bases from J, with 19 bases in between. Germline V gives CDR1 ENHRY, CDR2 SYGVKD. The CDR3 has 17 amino acids. DNA of the CDR3: TGTGCCATCAGCTCCGCCTTGAACGGGGCCAGCACAGATACGCAGTATTTT. The encoded protein is CAISSALNGASTDTQYF.

This clonotype occurred many times. The CDR3 sequence: CASSLGIGAQLHGYTF. CDR3 in DNA: TGTGCCAGCAGCCTGGGGATAGGGGCCCAACTACATGGCTACACCTTC. The rearrangement uses TRBV4-2 and TRBJ1-2; weak D call: TRBD1 (5 bases). V lost 4 bases to trimming and J lost 6 bases, with 21 bases between them. Germline values: CDR1 LGHNA, CDR2 YNFKEQ. CDR3 length equals 16 residues.

By share, this clonotype ranks as medium-sized. The J gene is TRBJ1-1, the V gene TRBV2; D call uncertain. Between the trimmed V and J ends, which lost 7 bases and 3 bases, there was a span of 12 bases. The CDR3 contains 13 residues. CDR1 and CDR2 from the germline V gene are SNHLY and FYNNEI. The CDR3 DNA is TGTGCCAGCACCAGAGACCCGGACACTGAAGCTTTCTTT. Its protein product is CASTRDPDTEAFF.

This clonotype occurred many times. The CDR3 bases are TGTGCCAGCAGCCTATTCACAGCGGGAGGCGCTGAAGCTTTCTTT. Translated: CASSLFTAGGAEAFF. The V call is TRBV27, the J call TRBJ1-1; D gene unclear. V lost 6 bases, J lost 6 bases, and 20 bases lay in between. The V gene's germline CDR1 is MNHEY and CDR2 SMNVEV (reference sequence). This CDR3 is 15 amino acids long.

This clonotype came up many times. The chain has TRBV2 and TRBJ2-1, with 8 bases fitting TRBD1. The CDR3 runs 14 residues. Unmatched junction bases numbered 5, after V lost 2 bases and J lost 8 bases. Germline assignment: CDR1 SNHLY and CDR2 FYNNEI. This CDR3 reads CASSERTGRYEQFF. Written as DNA, the CDR3 is TGTGCCAGCAGTGAACGGACAGGGAGGTATGAGCAGTTCTTC.

This clonotype was counted at least ten times. The chain joins TRBV7-9 to TRBJ2-7; D is possibly TRBD1 or TRBD2 (5 bases each). Trimming removed 3 bases at V and 4 bases at J, with 13 bases between. The CDR3 sequence is 14 residues long. Germline CDR1 is SEHNR and CDR2 is FQNEAQ (reference sequence). CDR3 bases: TGTGCCAGCAGCTTGGGGACGGGGAAATACGAGCAGTACTTC. Amino acids: CASSLGTGKYEQYF.

This clonotype was recorded many times. As DNA, the CDR3 is TGTGCCAGCAGCTTGTGTAGCGGGGGGGTGTGCGAGCAGTACTTC. It specifies CASSLCSGGVCEQYF. The chain is built from TRBV5-5 and TRBJ2-7; 11 positions match TRBD2. In germline, CDR1 is SGHKS, CDR2 YYEKEE (reference sequence). V gave up 1 base and J gave up 6 bases; unmatched junction bases: 6. The CDR3 loop spans 15 amino acids.

This clonotype was seen ten or more times. This chain connects TRBV5-1 to TRBJ2-7; weak D call: TRBD2 (5 bases). The V gene's germline CDR1 is SGHRS and CDR2 YFSETQ. The CDR3 is made up of 14 amino acids. The V gene lost 2 bases and the J gene lost 2 bases, with 11 bases spanning the gap. For the CDR3, the DNA is TGCGCCAGCAGCTTAGGACGAGGGCCCTACGAGCAGTACTTC. The encoded protein is CASSLGRGPYEQYF.

By sample fraction, this clonotype is medium-sized. The chain links TRBV20-1 to TRBJ2-1; TRBD2 aligns across 9 bases. J gave up 6 bases and V 7 bases, and 16 bases lay outside the gene matches. CDR1 is DFQATT and CDR2 is SNEGSKA in the germline V gene (reference sequence). This CDR3 contains 16 residues. This CDR3 reads CSVNIPGLALSNEQFF. For the CDR3, the DNA is TGCAGTGTTAATATACCGGGACTAGCTCTTTCCAATGAGCAGTTCTTC.

The chain links TRBV15 to TRBJ2-2, with 11 bases fitting TRBD2. Germline values: CDR1 LNHNV, CDR2 YYDKDF (reference sequence). The CDR3 is 15 amino acids. Trimming at V came to 1 base and at J to 6 bases, leaving 1 base not matched to a gene. The CDR3: CATSRVAGGPGELFF. For the CDR3, the DNA is TGTGCCACCAGCAGAGTAGCGGGGGGGCCCGGGGAGCTGTTTTTT.

This clonotype was counted many times. V gene TRBV5-1 combines with J gene TRBJ2-1; TRBD1 matches 8 bases. Germline CDR1 is SGHRS and CDR2 is YFSETQ. The CDR3 loop spans 13 amino acids. V trimming: 4 bases; J trimming: 9 bases; junction bases outside the gene matches: 6. CDR3 DNA: TGCGCCAGCAGCCCGACAGGGGTTGCTGAGCAGTTCTTC. Translating it yields CASSPTGVAEQFF.

This clonotype was picked up many times. The rearrangement joins TRBV20-1 to TRBJ2-3, with D tentatively TRBD2 (6 bases). The ends were cut back, 6 bases at V and 0 bases at J, with 22 bases in the middle. In germline, CDR1 is DFQATT, CDR2 SNEGSKA (reference sequence). CDR3 size: 17 residues. The chain's CDR3 is CSAPDYQPSLSTDTQYF. The CDR3 region has the DNA TGCAGTGCCCCGGACTACCAACCCTCTCTTAGCACAGATACGCAGTATTTT.